These 16 T cell receptor beta chains share one sample of origin, sequenced in a study of cytomegalovirus exposure and HLA in healthy donors. Only in-frame clones appear in the TCRdb table, and some are missing; sequencing was by immunoSEQ multiplex PCR. The sample has some 310,000 clones, around 90% seen once. The sequenced material came from PBMCs. These receptors originate from a young man in good health and CMV-seronegative.

The CDR3 nucleotides are TGTGCCAGCTCACCACTATCGGGACACACGAGCTCCTATAATTCACCCCTCCACTTT. Amino acids: CASSPLSGHTSSYNSPLHF. The gene calls are TRBV18 and TRBJ1-6, with D possibly being TRBD1 (6 bases). CDR1 KGHSH and CDR2 LQKENI come from the germline V gene. Trimming left V 1 base short and J 0 bases short, with 16 bases between. The CDR3 runs to 19 residues.

V gene TRBV12-5 combines with J gene TRBJ2-3; D unclear. The CDR3 consists of 15 residues. Germline-derived CDR1 and CDR2 are LGHNT and FRNRAP. V lost 6 bases to trimming and J lost 0 bases, with 13 bases between them. CDR3 sequence (DNA): TGTGCTAGTGGAGATTACGGAGTTAGCACAGATACGCAGTATTTT. It specifies CASGDYGVSTDTQYF. The variable domain in full, with the rest retrieved from reference TRBV12-5 and TRBJ2-3, is DARVTQTPRHKVTEMGQEVTMRCQPILGHNTVFWYRQTMMQGLELLAYFRNRAPLDDSGMPKDRFSAEMPDATLATLKIQPSEPRDSAVYFCASGDYGVSTDTQYFGPGTRLTVL.

The chain recombines TRBV6-5 with TRBJ1-2; TRBD1 is a possible D gene (5 bases). In germline, CDR1 is MNHEY, CDR2 SVGAGI. CDR3 length: 13 residues. V was cut by 4 bases and J by 3 bases, with 9 bases left in between. The CDR3 coding sequence is TGTGCCAGCAGTTCCGGACAAGACTATGGCTACACCTTC. Amino acid sequence: CASSSGQDYGYTF.

The V and J genes are TRBV18 and TRBJ2-3, with TRBD1 as a possible D gene (6 bases). Between the trimmed V and J ends, which lost 0 bases and 2 bases, there was a span of 21 bases. Germline V gene lookup returns CDR1 KGHSH and CDR2 LQKENI. The CDR3 length is 19 residues. The DNA of the CDR3 is TGTGCCAGCTCACCACCATTTTTAGTGGGACACACACTCACAGATACGCAGTATTTT. Protein: CASSPPFLVGHTLTDTQYF.

V is TRBV6-4 and J is TRBJ1-2; 8 bases fit TRBD1. V lost 0 bases to trimming and J lost 7 bases; unmatched junction nucleotides: 7. From germline, CDR1 is MRHNA and CDR2 SNTAGT. This CDR3 comprises 15 residues. DNA of the CDR3: TGTGCCAGCAGTGACTCCCCAGACAGGGGCGCTGGCTACACCTTC. Amino acids: CASSDSPDRGAGYTF.

The chain's CDR3 is CASSPAVTNYGYTF. The CDR3 region has the DNA TGTGCCAGCTCACCGGCAGTGACAAACTATGGCTACACCTTC. The chain has TRBV18 and TRBJ1-2; no reliable D call. The CDR3 length is 14 residues. V was clipped by 3 bases and J by 2 bases, with 10 bases between them. Per germline, CDR1 KGHSH and CDR2 LQKENI.

The chain recombines TRBV2 with TRBJ1-5; D gene ambiguous. Trimming shortened V by 8 bases and J by 4 bases, and 12 bases separated the two germline ends. Germline-derived CDR1 and CDR2 are SNHLY and FYNNEI. The CDR3 has 13 residues. The CDR3 region is CASHYSSNQPQHF. Written as DNA, the CDR3 is TGTGCCAGCCACTATTCTAGTAATCAGCCCCAGCATTTT.

This sequence joins TRBV5-4 and TRBJ1-2; D may be TRBD1 (5 bases). Germline values: CDR1 SGHNT, CDR2 YYREEE (reference sequence). The V gene lost 2 bases and the J gene lost 6 bases, with 11 bases spanning the gap. This CDR3 is built from 13 residues. This CDR3 is CASSFGLGDGYTF. The CDR3 bases are TGTGCCAGCAGCTTCGGCTTAGGGGATGGCTACACCTTC.

This rearrangement joins TRBV6-6 to TRBJ2-3, with 11 bases that match TRBD2. V lost 8 bases to trimming and J lost 4 bases; unmatched junction nucleotides: 5. Germline V gene data show CDR1 as MNHNY and CDR2 as SVGAGI (reference sequence). This CDR3 contains 14 residues. The CDR3 coding sequence is TGTGCCAGCCTGACTAGCGGGGTCGCAGATACGCAGTATTTT. It codes for CASLTSGVADTQYF.

This clone was found a few times. The chain recombines TRBV5-1 with TRBJ2-2; D not resolved. The CDR3 has 13 amino acids. Between the trimmed V and J ends, which lost 1 base and 5 bases, there was a span of 6 bases. Germline CDR1 SGHRS, CDR2 YFSETQ. The chain's CDR3 is CASSLMSTGELFF. DNA for the CDR3: TGCGCCAGCAGCTTGATGAGTACCGGGGAGCTGTTTTTT.

The V gene is TRBV7-9, the J gene TRBJ2-7, with 10 bases identical to TRBD1. In germline, CDR1 is SEHNR, CDR2 FQNEAQ (reference sequence). Trimming took 1 base from V and 4 from J; bases not matched to a gene: 4. The CDR3 spans 15 residues. The DNA for the CDR3 is TGTGCCAGCAGCTTAGGACAGGGGGCGAGATACGAGCAGTACTTC. Protein product: CASSLGQGARYEQYF.

The rearrangement links TRBV7-9 to TRBJ1-2; perhaps TRBD1 as D (6 bases). From germline, CDR1 is SEHNR and CDR2 FQNEAQ (reference sequence). Trimming stripped 1 base from V and 8 bases from J, with 11 bases between. This CDR3 region has 13 residues. The CDR3 coding sequence is TGTGCCAGCAGCTTAGGACAGGCAAACGGCTACACCTTC. This encodes CASSLGQANGYTF.

V usage is TRBV6-5 and J usage is TRBJ2-1; D is ambiguous. V lost 7 bases and J 6 bases, leaving 19 bases between the germline ends. This CDR3 region has 15 residues. CDR1 is MNHEY and CDR2 is SVGAGI in the germline V gene. The CDR3 sequence: CASNPTLRSGNEQFF. In DNA, the CDR3 is TGTGCCAGCAACCCTACGCTACGGTCGGGCAATGAGCAGTTCTTC.

The genes are TRBV5-1 and TRBJ2-2; weak D call: TRBD1 (5 bases). The germline gives CDR1 SGHRS, CDR2 YFSETQ. The CDR3 extends over 15 amino acids. With 2 bases removed from V and 4 bases from J, the gap between germline ends came to 12 bases. The CDR3 reads CASSFEQGSTGELFF. The CDR3 DNA reads TGCGCCAGCAGCTTTGAGCAGGGAAGCACCGGGGAGCTGTTTTTT.

This rearrangement joins TRBV5-1 to TRBJ2-3; 7 bases map to TRBD1. The CDR3 length is 16 residues. Germline trimming cut 2 bases from V and 2 bases from J; bases unmatched to any gene: 8. Germline V gene data show CDR1 as SGHRS and CDR2 as YFSETQ. For the CDR3, the DNA is TGCGCCAGCAGCTTAAAGACAGGGACCAACACAGATACGCAGTATTTT. It encodes CASSLKTGTNTDTQYF.

The genes are TRBV6-5 and TRBJ2-7; a possible D gene is TRBD1 (6 bases). V was shortened by 1 base and J by 2 bases, with 12 bases between the two germline ends. The CDR3 has 15 amino acids. CDR1 and CDR2 (germline): MNHEY, SVGAGI. Here the CDR3 DNA reads TGTGCCAGCAGTTACTATCAGGGGTTAACCTACGAGCAGTACTTC. Its translation: CASSYYQGLTYEQYF.